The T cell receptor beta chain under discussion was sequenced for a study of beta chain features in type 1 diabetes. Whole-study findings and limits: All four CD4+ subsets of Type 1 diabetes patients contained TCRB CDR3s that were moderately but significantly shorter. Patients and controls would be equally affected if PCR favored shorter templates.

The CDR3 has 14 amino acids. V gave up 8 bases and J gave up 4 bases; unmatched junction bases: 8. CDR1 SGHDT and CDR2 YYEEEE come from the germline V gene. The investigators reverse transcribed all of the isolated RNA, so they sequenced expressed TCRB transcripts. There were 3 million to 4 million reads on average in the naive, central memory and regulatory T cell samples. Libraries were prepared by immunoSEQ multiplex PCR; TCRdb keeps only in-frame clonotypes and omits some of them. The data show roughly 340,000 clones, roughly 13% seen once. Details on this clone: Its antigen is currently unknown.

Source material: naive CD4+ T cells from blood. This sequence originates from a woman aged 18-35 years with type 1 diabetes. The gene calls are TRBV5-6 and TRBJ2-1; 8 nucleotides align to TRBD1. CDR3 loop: CASQRQGSYNEQFF. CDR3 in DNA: TGTGCCAGTCAGCGACAGGGGTCGTACAATGAGCAGTTCTTC.